A selection of T cell receptor beta chains follows, all from one sample in a study of Graves' ophthalmopathy and Graves' hyperthyroidism. TCRdb re-called the multiplex PCR reads with MiXCR, one entry per CDR3 protein. Found here are roughly 610,000 distinct CDR3 sequences, roughly 20% of them singletons; the top ten hold roughly 6.9%. What was sequenced was peripheral blood. Source of these receptors: a woman aged 18-29 years with stable Graves' hyperthyroidism. Some clones in this sample may be carry-over from other donors' samples. CDR3s include the opening cysteine and the closing phenylalanine or tryptophan. The D gene is left open where the match is weak. Size values are once, few and many counts, or a class for expanded clones, and some rows have none.

d_gene,j_gene,abundance,v_gene,CDR3aa,CDR3nt
TRBD1,TRBJ1-1,few,TRBV3-1,CASSQVGQASEAFF,TGTGCCAGCAGCCAGGTCGGACAGGCCTCTGAAGCTTTCTTT
-,TRBJ1-1,many,TRBV12-3/TRBV12-4,CASSGLGRMNTEAFF,TGTGCCAGCAGTGGGTTGGGACGGATGAACACTGAAGCTTTCTTT
TRBD1,TRBJ1-1,many,TRBV11-2,CASSPHRGVSTEAFF,TGTGCCAGCAGCCCTCACAGGGGAGTGAGCACTGAAGCTTTCTTT
TRBD2,TRBJ2-7,many,TRBV27,CASSLSGGLAGVAYEQYF,TGTGCCAGCAGTTTATCGGGGGGACTAGCGGGAGTCGCCTACGAGCAGTACTTC
-,TRBJ2-7,-,TRBV4-2,CASSPRSYEQYF,TGTGCCAGCAGCCCCCGATCCTACGAGCAGTACTTC
-,TRBJ1-1,-,TRBV6-1,CASTDYSPPKSIVF,TGTGCCAGCACTGACTACTCCCCCCCTAAATCCATAGTCTTT
TRBD1,TRBJ1-1,many,TRBV7-2,CASSPRQGANTEAFF,TGTGCCAGCAGCCCCCGACAGGGGGCGAACACTGAAGCTTTCTTT
-,TRBJ1-1,-,TRBV20-1,CSARDSYTEAFF,TGCAGTGCTAGGGACTCATACACTGAAGCTTTCTTT
TRBD2,TRBJ2-5,many,TRBV5-6,CASILKTVAGMQETQYF,TGTGCCAGCATCTTGAAAACGGTAGCGGGTATGCAAGAGACCCAGTACTTC
TRBD1,TRBJ2-6,many,TRBV6-2/TRBV6-3,CASRLRLGQGAPGANVLTF,TGTGCCAGCAGGCTCAGGTTAGGACAGGGGGCCCCTGGGGCCAACGTCCTGACTTTC
-,TRBJ2-4,many,TRBV6-1,CASSGTGADIQYF,TGTGCCAGCAGTGGCACGGGGGCCGACATTCAGTACTTC
-,TRBJ2-7,-,TRBV6-5,CASSYSSKGKEQYF,TGTGCCAGCAGTTACTCGAGTAAGGGGAAAGAGCAGTACTTC
-,TRBJ1-1,-,TRBV29-1,CSVISVGNTEAFF,TGCAGCGTCATATCGGTAGGGAACACTGAAGCTTTCTTT
TRBD1,TRBJ1-5,many,TRBV2,CASNRGSNQPQHF,TGTGCCAGCAACAGGGGGAGCAATCAGCCCCAGCATTTT
TRBD1,TRBJ2-5,few,TRBV7-9,CASSSGTGTRTQYF,TGTGCCAGCAGCTCCGGGACAGGCACCCGGACCCAGTACTTC
TRBD1,TRBJ1-6,many,TRBV19,CASRSYRQGATTNSPLHF,TGTGCCAGTAGGAGTTACCGGCAGGGGGCTACAACTAATTCACCCCTCCACTTT
TRBD1,TRBJ2-7,-,TRBV10-3,CAVGTAYEQYF,TGTGCCGTCGGGACAGCCTACGAGCAGTACTTC